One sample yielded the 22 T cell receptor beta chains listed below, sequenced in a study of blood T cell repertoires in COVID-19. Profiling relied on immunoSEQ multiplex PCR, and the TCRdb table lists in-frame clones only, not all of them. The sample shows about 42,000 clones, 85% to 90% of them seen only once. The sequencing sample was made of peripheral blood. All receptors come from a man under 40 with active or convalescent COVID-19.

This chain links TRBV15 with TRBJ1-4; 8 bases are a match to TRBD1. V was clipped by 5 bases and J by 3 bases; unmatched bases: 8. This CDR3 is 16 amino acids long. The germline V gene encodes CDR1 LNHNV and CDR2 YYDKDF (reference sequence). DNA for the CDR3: TGTGCCACCAGCCCTTGGACAGGGAGGGCTAATGAAAAACTGTTTTTT. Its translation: CATSPWTGRANEKLFF. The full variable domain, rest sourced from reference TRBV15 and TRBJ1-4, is DAMVIQNPRYQVTQFGKPVTLSCSQTLNHNVMYWYQQKSSQAPKLLFHYYDKDFNNEADTPDNFQSRRPNTSFCFLDIRSPGLGDTAMYLCATSPWTGRANEKLFFGSGTQLSVL.

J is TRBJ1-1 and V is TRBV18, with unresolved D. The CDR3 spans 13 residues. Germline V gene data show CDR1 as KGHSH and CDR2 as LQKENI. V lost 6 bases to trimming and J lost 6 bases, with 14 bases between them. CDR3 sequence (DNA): TGTGCCAGCTCCCGAGAGGATGGCCCTGAAGCTTTCTTT. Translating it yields CASSREDGPEAFF.

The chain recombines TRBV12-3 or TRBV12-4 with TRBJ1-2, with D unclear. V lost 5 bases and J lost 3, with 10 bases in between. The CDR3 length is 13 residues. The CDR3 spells CASSLKFYYGYTF. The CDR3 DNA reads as TGTGCCAGCAGTCTTAAATTCTACTATGGCTACACCTTC.

The CDR3 region has the DNA TGTGCCAGCAGCTTGGGGGGAGGGGAGACCCAGTACTTC. Translating gives CASSLGGGETQYF. This chain links TRBV5-6 with TRBJ2-5, with TRBD2 matching 7 bases. Germline values: CDR1 SGHDT, CDR2 YYEEEE. Unmatched junction bases numbered 1, after V lost 0 bases and J lost 5 bases. CDR3 length: 13 residues.

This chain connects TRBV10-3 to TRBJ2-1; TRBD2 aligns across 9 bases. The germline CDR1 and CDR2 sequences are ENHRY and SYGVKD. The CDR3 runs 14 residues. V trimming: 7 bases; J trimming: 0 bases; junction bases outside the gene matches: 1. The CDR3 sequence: CAIMRGGSYNEQFF. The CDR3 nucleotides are TGTGCCATCATGCGGGGGGGCTCCTACAATGAGCAGTTCTTC.

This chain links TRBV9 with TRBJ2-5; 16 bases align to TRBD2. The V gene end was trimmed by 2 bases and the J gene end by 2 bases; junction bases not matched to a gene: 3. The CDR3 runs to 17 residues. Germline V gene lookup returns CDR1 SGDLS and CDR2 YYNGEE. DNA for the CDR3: TGTGCCAGCAGCGTGGGACTAGCGGGAGGGCCTCAAGAGACCCAGTACTTC. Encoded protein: CASSVGLAGGPQETQYF.

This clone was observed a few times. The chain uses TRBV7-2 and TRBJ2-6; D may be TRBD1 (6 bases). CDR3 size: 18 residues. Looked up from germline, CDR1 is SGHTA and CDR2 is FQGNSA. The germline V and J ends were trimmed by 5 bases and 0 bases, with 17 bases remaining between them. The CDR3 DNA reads TGTGCCAGCAGCCTTAGGACAGCACCAAACTCTGGGGCCAACGTCCTGACTTTC. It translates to CASSLRTAPNSGANVLTF.

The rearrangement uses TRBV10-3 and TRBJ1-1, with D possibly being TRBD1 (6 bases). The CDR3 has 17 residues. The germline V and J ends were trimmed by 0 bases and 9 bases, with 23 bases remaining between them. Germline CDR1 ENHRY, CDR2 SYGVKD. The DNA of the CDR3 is TGTGCCATCAGTGAGTCAGGCAGGGGCGGGTCCTTAACTCAAGCTTTCTTT. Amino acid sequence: CAISESGRGGSLTQAFF.

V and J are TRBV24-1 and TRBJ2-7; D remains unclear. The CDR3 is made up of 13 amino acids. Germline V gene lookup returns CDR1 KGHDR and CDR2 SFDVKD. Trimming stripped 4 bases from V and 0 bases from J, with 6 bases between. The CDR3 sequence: CATSDSLSYEQYF. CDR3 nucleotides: TGTGCCACCAGTGACTCCCTCTCCTACGAGCAGTACTTC.

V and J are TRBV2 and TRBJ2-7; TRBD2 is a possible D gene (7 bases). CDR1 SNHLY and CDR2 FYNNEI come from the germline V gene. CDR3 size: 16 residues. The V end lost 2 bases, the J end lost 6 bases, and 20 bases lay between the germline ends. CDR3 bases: TGTGCCAGCAGTGAAAGGGTGGGGGGGCTCTCTCGCGAGCAGTACTTC. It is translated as CASSERVGGLSREQYF.

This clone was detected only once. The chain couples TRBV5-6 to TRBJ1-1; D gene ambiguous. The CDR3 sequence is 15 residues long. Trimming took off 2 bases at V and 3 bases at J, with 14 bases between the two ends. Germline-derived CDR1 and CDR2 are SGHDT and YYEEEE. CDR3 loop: CASSFIQPGDTEAFF. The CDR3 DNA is TGTGCCAGCAGCTTCATTCAGCCCGGGGACACTGAAGCTTTCTTT.

CDR3 sequence: CASSYSSPYSGELFF. As DNA, the CDR3 is TGTGCCAGCAGTTACAGTAGCCCTTATTCCGGGGAGCTGTTTTTT. The genes are TRBV6-5 and TRBJ2-2; D remains ambiguous. The CDR3 totals 15 residues. Germline V gives CDR1 MNHEY, CDR2 SVGAGI. V lost 2 bases to trimming and J lost 6 bases, with 13 bases between them.

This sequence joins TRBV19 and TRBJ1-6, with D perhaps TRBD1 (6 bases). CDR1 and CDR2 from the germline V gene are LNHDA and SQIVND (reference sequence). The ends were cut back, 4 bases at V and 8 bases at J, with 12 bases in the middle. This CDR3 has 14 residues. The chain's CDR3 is CASSKAQGYSPLHF. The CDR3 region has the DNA TGTGCCAGTAGTAAGGCACAGGGTTATTCACCCCTCCACTTT.

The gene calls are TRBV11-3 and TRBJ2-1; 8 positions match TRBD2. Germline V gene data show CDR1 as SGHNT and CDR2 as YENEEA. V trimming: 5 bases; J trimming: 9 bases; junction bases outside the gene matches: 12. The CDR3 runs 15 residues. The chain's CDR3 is CASSQRRTSLGEQFF. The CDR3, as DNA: TGTGCCAGCAGCCAACGTCGGACTAGCTTGGGTGAGCAGTTCTTC.

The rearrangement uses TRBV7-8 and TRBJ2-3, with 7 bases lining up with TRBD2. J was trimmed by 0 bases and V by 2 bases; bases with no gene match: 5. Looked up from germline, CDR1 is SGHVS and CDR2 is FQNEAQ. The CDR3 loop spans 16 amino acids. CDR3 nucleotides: TGTGCCAGCAGCTTAAGACTAGCAGTTAGCACAGATACGCAGTATTTT. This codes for CASSLRLAVSTDTQYF.

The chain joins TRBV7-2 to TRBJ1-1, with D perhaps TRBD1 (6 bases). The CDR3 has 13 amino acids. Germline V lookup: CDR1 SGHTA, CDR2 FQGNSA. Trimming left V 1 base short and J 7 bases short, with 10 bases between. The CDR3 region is CASSLVGGYEAFF. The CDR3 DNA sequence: TGTGCCAGCAGCTTAGTTGGGGGCTATGAAGCTTTCTTT. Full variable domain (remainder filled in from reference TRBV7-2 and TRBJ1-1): GAGVSQSPSNKVTEKGKDVELRCDPISGHTALYWYRQSLGQGLEFLIYFQGNSAPDKSGLPSDRFSAERTGGSVSTLTIQRTQQEDSAVYLCASSLVGGYEAFFGQGTRLTVV.

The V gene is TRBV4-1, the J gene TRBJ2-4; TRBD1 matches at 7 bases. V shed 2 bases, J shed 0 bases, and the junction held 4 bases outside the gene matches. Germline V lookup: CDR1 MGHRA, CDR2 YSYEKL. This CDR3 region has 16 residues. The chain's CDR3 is CASSQPNRGAKNIQYF. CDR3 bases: TGCGCCAGCAGCCAACCGAACAGGGGAGCCAAAAACATTCAGTACTTC.

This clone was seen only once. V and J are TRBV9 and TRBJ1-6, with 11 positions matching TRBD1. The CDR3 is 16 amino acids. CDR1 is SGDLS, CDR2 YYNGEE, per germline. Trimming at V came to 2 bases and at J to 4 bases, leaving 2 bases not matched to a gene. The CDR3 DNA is TGTGCCAGCAGCGTCGGGACAGGGGGATATAATTCACCCCTCCACTTT. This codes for CASSVGTGGYNSPLHF.

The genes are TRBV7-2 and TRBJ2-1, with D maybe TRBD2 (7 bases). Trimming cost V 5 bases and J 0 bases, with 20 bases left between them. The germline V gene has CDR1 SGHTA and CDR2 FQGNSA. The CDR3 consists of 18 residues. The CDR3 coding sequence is TGTGCCAGCAGCCGCGCCCGGGGGGCCCTCAGCTCCTACAATGAGCAGTTCTTC. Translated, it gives CASSRARGALSSYNEQFF.

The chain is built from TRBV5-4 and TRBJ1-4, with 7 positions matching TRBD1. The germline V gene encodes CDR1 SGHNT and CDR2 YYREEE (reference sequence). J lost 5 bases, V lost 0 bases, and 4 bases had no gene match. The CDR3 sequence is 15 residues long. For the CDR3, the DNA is TGTGCCAGCAGCTTGGGGACAGGCAGGAATGAAAAACTGTTTTTT. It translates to CASSLGTGRNEKLFF.

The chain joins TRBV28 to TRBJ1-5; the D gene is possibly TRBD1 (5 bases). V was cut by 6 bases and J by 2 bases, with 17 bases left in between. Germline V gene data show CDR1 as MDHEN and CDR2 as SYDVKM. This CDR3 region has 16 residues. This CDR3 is CASRALGGSGNQPQHF. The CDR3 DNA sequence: TGTGCCAGCAGAGCCTTGGGGGGTTCGGGCAATCAGCCCCAGCATTTT.

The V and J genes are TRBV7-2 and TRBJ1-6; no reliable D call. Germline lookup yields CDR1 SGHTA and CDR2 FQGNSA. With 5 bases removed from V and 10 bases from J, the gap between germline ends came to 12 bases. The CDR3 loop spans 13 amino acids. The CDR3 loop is CASSPRGGSPLHF. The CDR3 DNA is TGTGCCAGCAGCCCCCGAGGCGGCTCACCCCTCCACTTT.